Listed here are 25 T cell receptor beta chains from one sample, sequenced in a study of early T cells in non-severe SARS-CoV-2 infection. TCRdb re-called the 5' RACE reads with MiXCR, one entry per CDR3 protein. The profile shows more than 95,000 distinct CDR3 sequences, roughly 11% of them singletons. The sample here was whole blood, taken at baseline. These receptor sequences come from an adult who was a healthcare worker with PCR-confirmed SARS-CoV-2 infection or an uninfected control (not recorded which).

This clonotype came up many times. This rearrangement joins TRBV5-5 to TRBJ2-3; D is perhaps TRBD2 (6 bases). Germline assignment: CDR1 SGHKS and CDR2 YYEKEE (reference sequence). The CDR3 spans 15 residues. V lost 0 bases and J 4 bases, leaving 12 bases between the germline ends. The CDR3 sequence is CASSLDGGEADTQYF. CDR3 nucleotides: TGTGCCAGCAGCTTGGACGGAGGGGAGGCAGATACGCAGTATTTT.

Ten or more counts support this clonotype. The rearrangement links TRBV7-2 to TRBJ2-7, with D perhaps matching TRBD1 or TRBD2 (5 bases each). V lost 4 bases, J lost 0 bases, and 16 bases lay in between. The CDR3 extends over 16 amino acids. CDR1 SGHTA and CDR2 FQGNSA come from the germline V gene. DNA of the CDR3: TGTGCCAGCAGCTACGATCGACGGGACCTCTCCTACGAGCAGTACTTC. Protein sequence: CASSYDRRDLSYEQYF.

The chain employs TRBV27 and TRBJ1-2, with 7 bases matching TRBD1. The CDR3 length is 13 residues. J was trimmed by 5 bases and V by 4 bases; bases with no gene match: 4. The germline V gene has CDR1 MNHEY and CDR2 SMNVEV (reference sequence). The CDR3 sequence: CASSYPTGYGYTF. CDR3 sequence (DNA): TGTGCCAGCAGTTATCCGACAGGGTATGGCTACACCTTC.

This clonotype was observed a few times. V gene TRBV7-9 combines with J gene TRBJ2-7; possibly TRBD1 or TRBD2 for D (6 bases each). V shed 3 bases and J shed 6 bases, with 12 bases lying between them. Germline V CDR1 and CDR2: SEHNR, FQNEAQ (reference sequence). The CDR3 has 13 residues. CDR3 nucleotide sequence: TGTGCCAGCAGCTTCTCGGGGGCAGGCGAGCAGTACTTC. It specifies CASSFSGAGEQYF.

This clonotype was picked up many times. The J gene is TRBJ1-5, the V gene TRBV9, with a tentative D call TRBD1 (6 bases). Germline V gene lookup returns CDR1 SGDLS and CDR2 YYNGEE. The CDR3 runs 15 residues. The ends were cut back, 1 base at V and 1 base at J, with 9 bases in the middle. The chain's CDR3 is CASSVTGQSNQPQHF. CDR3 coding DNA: TGTGCCAGCAGCGTAACGGGACAAAGCAATCAGCCCCAGCATTTT.

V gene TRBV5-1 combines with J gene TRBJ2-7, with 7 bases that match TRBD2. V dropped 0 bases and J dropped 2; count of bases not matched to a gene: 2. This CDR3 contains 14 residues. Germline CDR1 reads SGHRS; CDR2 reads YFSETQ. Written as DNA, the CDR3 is TGCGCCAGCAGCTTGGAGCGGGGACCCTACGAGCAGTACTTC. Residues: CASSLERGPYEQYF. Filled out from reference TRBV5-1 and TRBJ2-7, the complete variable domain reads KAGVTQTPRYLIKTRGQQVTLSCSPISGHRSVSWYQQTPGQGLQFLFEYFSETQRNKGNFPGRFSGRQFSNSRSEMNVSTLELGDSALYLCASSLERGPYEQYFGPGTRLTVT.

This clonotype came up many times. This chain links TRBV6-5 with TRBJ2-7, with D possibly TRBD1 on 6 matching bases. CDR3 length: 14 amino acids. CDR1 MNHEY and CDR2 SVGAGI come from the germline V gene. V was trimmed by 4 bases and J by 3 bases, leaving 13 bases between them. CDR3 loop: CASSSWGPDYEQYF. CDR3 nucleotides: TGTGCCAGCAGTTCCTGGGGGCCAGACTACGAGCAGTACTTC.

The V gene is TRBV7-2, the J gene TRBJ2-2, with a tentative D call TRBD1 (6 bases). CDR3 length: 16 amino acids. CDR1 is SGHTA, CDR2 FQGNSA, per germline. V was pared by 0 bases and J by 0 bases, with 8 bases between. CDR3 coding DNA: TGTGCCAGCAGCTTAGCGGGGGCCGCGAACACCGGGGAGCTGTTTTTT. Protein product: CASSLAGAANTGELFF.

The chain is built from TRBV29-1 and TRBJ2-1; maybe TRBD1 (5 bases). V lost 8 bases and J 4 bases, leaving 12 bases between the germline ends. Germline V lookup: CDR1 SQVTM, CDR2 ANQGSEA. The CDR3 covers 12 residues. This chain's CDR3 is CSIETEYNEQFF. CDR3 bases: TGCAGCATCGAGACAGAGTACAATGAGCAGTTCTTC.

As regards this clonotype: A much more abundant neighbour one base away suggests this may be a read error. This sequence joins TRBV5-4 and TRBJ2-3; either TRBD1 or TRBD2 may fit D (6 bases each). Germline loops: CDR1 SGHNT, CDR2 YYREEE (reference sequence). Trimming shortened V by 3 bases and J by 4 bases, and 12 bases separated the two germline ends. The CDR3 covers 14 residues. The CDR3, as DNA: TGTGCCAGCAGCTCGGGGGCAGGGGCAGATACGCAGTATTTT. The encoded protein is CASSSGAGADTQYF.

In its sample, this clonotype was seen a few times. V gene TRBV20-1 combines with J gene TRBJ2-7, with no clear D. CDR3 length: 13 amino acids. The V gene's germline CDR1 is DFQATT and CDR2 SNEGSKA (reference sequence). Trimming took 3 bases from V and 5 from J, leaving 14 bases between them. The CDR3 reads CSASRSLPNEQYF. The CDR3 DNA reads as TGCAGTGCTAGTCGCTCCCTCCCCAACGAGCAGTACTTC.

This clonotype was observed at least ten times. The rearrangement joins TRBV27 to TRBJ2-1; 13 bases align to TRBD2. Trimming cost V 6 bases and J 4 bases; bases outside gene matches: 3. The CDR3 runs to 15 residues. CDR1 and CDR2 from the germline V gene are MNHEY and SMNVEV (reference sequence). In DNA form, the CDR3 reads TGTGCCAGCAGCCCACTAGCGGGAGGGTACAATGAGCAGTTCTTC. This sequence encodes CASSPLAGGYNEQFF.

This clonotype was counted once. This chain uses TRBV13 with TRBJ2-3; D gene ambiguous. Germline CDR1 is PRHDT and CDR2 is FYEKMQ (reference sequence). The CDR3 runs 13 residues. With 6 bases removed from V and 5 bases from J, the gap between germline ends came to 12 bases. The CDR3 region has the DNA TGTGCCAGCAGGGTCCGGGCGAAAGATACGCAGTATTTT. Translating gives CASRVRAKDTQYF.

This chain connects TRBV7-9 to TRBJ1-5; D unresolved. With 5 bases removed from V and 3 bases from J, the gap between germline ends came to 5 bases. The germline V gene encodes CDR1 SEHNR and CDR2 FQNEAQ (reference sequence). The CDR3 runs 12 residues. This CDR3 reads CASSPPNQPQHF. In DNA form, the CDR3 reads TGTGCCAGCAGCCCCCCCAATCAGCCCCAGCATTTT. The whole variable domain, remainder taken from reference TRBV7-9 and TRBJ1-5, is DTGVSQNPRHKITKRGQNVTFRCDPISEHNRLYWYRQTLGQGPEFLTYFQNEAQLEKSRLLSDRFSAERPKGSFSTLEIQRTEQGDSAMYLCASSPPNQPQHFGDGTRLSIL.

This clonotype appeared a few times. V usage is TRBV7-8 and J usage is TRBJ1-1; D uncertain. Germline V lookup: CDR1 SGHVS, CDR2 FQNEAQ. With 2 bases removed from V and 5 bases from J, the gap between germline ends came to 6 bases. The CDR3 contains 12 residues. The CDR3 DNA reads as TGTGCCAGCAGCTTAATAGCGACTGAAGCTTTCTTT. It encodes CASSLIATEAFF. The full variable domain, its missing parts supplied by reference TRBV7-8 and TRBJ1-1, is GAGVSQSPRYKVAKRGQDVALRCDPISGHVSLFWYQQALGQGPEFLTYFQNEAQLDKSGLPSDRFFAERPEGSVSTLKIQRTQQEDSAVYLCASSLIATEAFFGQGTRLTVV.

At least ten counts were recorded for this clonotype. The CDR3 loop is CASSPRSVLRLATFF. CDR3 bases: TGTGCCAGCTCACCACGGTCGGTCTTAAGGTTAGCAACTTTCTTT. The V and J genes are TRBV18 and TRBJ1-1; no clear D gene. Per germline, CDR1 KGHSH and CDR2 LQKENI. The CDR3 spans 15 residues. V lost 1 base and J lost 12, with 21 bases in between.

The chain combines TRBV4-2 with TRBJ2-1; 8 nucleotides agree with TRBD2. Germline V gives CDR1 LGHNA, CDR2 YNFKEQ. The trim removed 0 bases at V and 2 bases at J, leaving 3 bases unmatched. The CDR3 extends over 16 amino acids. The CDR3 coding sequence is TGTGCCAGCAGCCAAGAGAGCGGGGGCGCCTACAATGAGCAGTTCTTC. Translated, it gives CASSQESGGAYNEQFF.

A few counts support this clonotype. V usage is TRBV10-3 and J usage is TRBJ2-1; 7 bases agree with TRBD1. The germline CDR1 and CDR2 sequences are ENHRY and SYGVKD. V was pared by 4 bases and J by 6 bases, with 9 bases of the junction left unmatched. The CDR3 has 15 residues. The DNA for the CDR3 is TGTGCCATCAGTGCTGACAGGGCCCATTCCAATGAGCAGTTCTTC. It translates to CAISADRAHSNEQFF.

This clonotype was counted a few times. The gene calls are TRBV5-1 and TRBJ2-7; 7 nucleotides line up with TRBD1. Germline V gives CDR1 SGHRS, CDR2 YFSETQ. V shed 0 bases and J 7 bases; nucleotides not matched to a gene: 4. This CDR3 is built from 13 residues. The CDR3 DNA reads TGCGCCAGCAGCTTGGCGACAGGGAAGGAGCAGTACTTC. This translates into CASSLATGKEQYF.

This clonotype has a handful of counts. The CDR3 sequence is CAIRRGDEQFF. For the CDR3, the DNA is TGTGCCATCAGGAGGGGGGATGAGCAGTTCTTC. This chain connects TRBV10-3 to TRBJ2-1; the D gene could be TRBD1 or TRBD2 (6 bases each). The V gene lost 6 bases and the J gene lost 8 bases, with 8 bases spanning the gap. Germline loops: CDR1 ENHRY, CDR2 SYGVKD. The CDR3 is made up of 11 amino acids.

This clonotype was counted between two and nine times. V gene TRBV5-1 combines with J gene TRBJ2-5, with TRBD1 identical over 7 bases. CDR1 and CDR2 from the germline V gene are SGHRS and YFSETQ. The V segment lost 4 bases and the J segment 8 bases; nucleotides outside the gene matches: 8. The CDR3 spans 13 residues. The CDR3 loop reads CASSRLDRSTQYF. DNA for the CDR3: TGCGCCAGCAGCCGATTGGACAGGAGCACCCAGTACTTC.

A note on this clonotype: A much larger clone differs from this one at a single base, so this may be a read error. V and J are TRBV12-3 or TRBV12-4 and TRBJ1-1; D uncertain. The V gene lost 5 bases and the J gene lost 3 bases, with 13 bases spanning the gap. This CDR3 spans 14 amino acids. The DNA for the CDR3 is TGTGCCAGCAGTCGTGCCGTCTCGGACACTGAAGCTTTCTTT. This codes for CASSRAVSDTEAFF.

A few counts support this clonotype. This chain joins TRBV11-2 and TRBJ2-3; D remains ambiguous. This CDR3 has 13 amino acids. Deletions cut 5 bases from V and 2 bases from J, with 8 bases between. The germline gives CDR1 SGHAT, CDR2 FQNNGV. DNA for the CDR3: TGTGCCAGCAGCGATGACAACACAGATACGCAGTATTTT. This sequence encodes CASSDDNTDTQYF.

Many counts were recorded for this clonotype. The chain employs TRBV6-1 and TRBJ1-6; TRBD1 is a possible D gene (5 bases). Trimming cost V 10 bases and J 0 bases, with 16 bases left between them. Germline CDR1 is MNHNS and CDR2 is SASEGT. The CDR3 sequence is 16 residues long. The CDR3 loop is CATQGDSSSYNSPLHF. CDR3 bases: TGTGCCACACAAGGGGACTCGAGCTCCTATAATTCACCCCTCCACTTT.

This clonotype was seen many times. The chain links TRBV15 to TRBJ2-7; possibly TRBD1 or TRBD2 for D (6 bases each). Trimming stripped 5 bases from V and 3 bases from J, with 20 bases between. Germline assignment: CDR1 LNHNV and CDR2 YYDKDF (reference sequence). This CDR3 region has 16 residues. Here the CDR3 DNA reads TGTGCCACCAGCCGAAGCTCGGGGGCCGTGCACTACGAGCAGTACTTC. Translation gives CATSRSSGAVHYEQYF. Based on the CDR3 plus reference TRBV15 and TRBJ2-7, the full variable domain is DAMVIQNPRYQVTQFGKPVTLSCSQTLNHNVMYWYQQKSSQAPKLLFHYYDKDFNNEADTPDNFQSRRPNTSFCFLDIRSPGLGDTAMYLCATSRSSGAVHYEQYFGPGTRLTVT.